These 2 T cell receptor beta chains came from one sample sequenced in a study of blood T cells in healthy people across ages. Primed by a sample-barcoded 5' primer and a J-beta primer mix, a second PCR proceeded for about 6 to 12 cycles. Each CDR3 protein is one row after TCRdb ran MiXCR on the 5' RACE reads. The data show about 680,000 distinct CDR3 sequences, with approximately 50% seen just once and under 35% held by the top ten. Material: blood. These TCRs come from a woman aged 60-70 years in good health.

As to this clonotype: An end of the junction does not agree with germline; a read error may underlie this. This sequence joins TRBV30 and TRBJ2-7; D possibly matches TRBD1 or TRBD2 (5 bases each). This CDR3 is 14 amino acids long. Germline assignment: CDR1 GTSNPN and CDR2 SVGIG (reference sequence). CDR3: CAWSWGLTPDEQYF. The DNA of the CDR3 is TGTGCTTGGAGCTGGGGGTTGACACCGGACGAGCAGTACTTC.

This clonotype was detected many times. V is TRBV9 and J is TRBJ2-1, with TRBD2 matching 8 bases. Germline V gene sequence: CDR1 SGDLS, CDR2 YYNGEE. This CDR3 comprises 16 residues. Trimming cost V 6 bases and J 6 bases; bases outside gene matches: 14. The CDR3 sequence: CASTRGFSGKRNEQFF. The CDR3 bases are TGTGCCAGCACCCGGGGGTTTAGCGGGAAGCGCAATGAGCAGTTCTTC. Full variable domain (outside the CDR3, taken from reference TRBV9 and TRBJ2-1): DSGVTQTPKHLITATGQRVTLRCSPRSGDLSVYWYQQSLDQGLQFLIQYYNGEERAKGNILERFSAQQFPDLHSELNLSSLELGDSALYFCASTRGFSGKRNEQFFGPGTRLTVL.